Below, 13 T cell receptor beta chains from the same sample are listed, as sequenced in a study of blood T cells in healthy people across ages. For the second PCR, which ran for about 6 to 11 cycles, a sample-barcoded 5' primer and a J-beta primer mix were used. One entry per CDR3 protein results from TCRdb running MiXCR on the 5' RACE reads. The repertoire consists of hundreds of thousands of distinct CDR3 sequences, with 45% to 65% occurring once and the leading ten covering around 37%. Source material: blood. The receptors stem from a man aged 60 to 75 in good health.

In this sample, this clonotype turned up a few times. The V call is TRBV12-3 or TRBV12-4, the J call TRBJ2-1; D possibly matches TRBD1 or TRBD2 (5 bases each). Trimming pared 5 bases from V and 7 bases from J, leaving 15 bases between. This CDR3 has 14 amino acids. This CDR3 is CASSDLRGANEQFF. Written as DNA, the CDR3 is TGTGCCAGCAGTGACTTGAGAGGGGCGAATGAGCAGTTCTTC.

The genes are TRBV7-2 and TRBJ1-6; D unresolved. Looked up from germline, CDR1 is SGHTA and CDR2 is FQGNSA. Trimming stripped 1 base from V and 6 bases from J, with 10 bases between. This CDR3 region has 15 residues. For the CDR3, the DNA is TGTGCCAGCAGCTTAGGGCGGCAGATTAATTCACCCCTCCACTTT. Its protein is CASSLGRQINSPLHF. Full variable domain (remainder filled in from reference TRBV7-2 and TRBJ1-6): GAGVSQSPSNKVTEKGKDVELRCDPISGHTALYWYRQSLGQGLEFLIYFQGNSAPDKSGLPSDRFSAERTGGSVSTLTIQRTQQEDSAVYLCASSLGRQINSPLHFGNGTRLTVT.

This sequence joins TRBV9 and TRBJ2-1; TRBD2 aligns across 8 bases. This CDR3 contains 14 residues. The trim removed 7 bases at V and 2 bases at J, leaving 5 bases unmatched. Germline V gene sequence: CDR1 SGDLS, CDR2 YYNGEE. CDR3 region: CASGSGLAYNEQFF. CDR3 DNA sequence: TGTGCCAGCGGCTCGGGACTAGCCTACAATGAGCAGTTCTTC. The full variable domain, with the rest looked up from reference TRBV9 and TRBJ2-1, is DSGVTQTPKHLITATGQRVTLRCSPRSGDLSVYWYQQSLDQGLQFLIQYYNGEERAKGNILERFSAQQFPDLHSELNLSSLELGDSALYFCASGSGLAYNEQFFGPGTRLTVL.

The chain couples TRBV5-5 to TRBJ2-1, with TRBD2 identical over 10 bases. This CDR3 has 16 residues. V was pared by 4 bases and J by 2 bases, with 6 bases of the junction left unmatched. Germline V gene data show CDR1 as SGHKS and CDR2 as YYEKEE (reference sequence). CDR3 sequence (DNA): TGTGCCAGCAGCCAGACAGCGGGGGGGGCCTACAATGAGCAGTTCTTC. It specifies CASSQTAGGAYNEQFF. Filled out from reference TRBV5-5 and TRBJ2-1, the complete variable domain reads DAGVTQSPTHLIKTRGQQVTLRCSPISGHKSVSWYQQVLGQGPQFIFQYYEKEERGRGNFPDRFSARQFPNYSSELNVNALLLGDSALYLCASSQTAGGAYNEQFFGPGTRLTVL.

This chain links TRBV6-5 with TRBJ2-5, with D perhaps TRBD2 (5 bases). This CDR3 has 11 residues. Germline CDR1 is MNHEY and CDR2 is SVGAGI. V was clipped by 5 bases and J by 11 bases, with 12 bases between them. CDR3 nucleotide sequence: TGTGCCAGCAGTATCGACGGGAAGCAGTACTTC. Protein: CASSIDGKQYF.

This chain links TRBV4-2 with TRBJ2-7, with TRBD1 matching over 8 bases. The end of the DNA fits TRBJ2-5 better, so the J call may be wrong. The CDR3 length is 15 residues. Germline values: CDR1 LGHNA, CDR2 YNFKEQ. CDR3: CASSENTGGRETQYF. CDR3 nucleotides: TGTGCCAGCAGCGAAAACACAGGGGGTCGGGAGACCCAGTACTTC.

This rearrangement joins TRBV6-6 to TRBJ2-3; 7 positions match TRBD1. Looked up from germline, CDR1 is MNHNY and CDR2 is SVGAGI (reference sequence). With V trimmed by 8 bases and J by 3 bases, 5 bases remained unmatched. There are 13 residues in the CDR3. Written as DNA, the CDR3 is TGTGCCAGCCGAGGGGGCGAAACAGATACGCAGTATTTT. Translated, it gives CASRGGETDTQYF.

The chain joins TRBV29-1 to TRBJ2-7; 9 bases match TRBD2. V gave up 6 bases and J gave up 5 bases; unmatched junction bases: 11. This CDR3 is 14 amino acids long. CDR1 is SQVTM and CDR2 is ANQGSEA in the germline V gene. DNA for the CDR3: TGCAGCGTCGGGGCTAGCGGGGCAGAGCACGAGCAGTACTTC. Its protein is CSVGASGAEHEQYF.

The rearrangement links TRBV3-1 to TRBJ2-7; tentative D call: TRBD2 (6 bases). Germline CDR1 LGHDT, CDR2 YNNKEL (reference sequence). V lost 4 bases to trimming and J lost 2 bases, with 12 bases between them. CDR3 length: 14 residues. CDR3 coding DNA: TGTGCCAGCAGCCCGGGGGACGGCGCCTACGAGCAGTACTTC. Protein product: CASSPGDGAYEQYF.

V and J are TRBV7-4 and TRBJ1-2, with D possibly being TRBD1 (6 bases). The CDR3 covers 18 residues. The germline gives CDR1 SGHVT, CDR2 SQSDAQ. V lost 5 bases to trimming and J lost 3 bases, with 25 bases between them. The CDR3 nucleotides read TGTGCCAGCAGCCCCCGCCCCGGGGGTGGACAGTCGTACTATGGCTACACCTTC. The encoded protein is CASSPRPGGGQSYYGYTF.

This chain connects TRBV4-2 to TRBJ2-3; possible D gene TRBD2, 7 bases. Trimming left V 4 bases short and J 2 bases short, with 16 bases between. Germline V gives CDR1 LGHNA, CDR2 YNFKEQ. The CDR3 consists of 16 residues. The CDR3 coding sequence is TGTGCCAGCAGCCCAAGGGCGGGGGCGTTCACAGATACGCAGTATTTT. The encoded protein is CASSPRAGAFTDTQYF.

This clonotype was counted ten times or more. V gene TRBV7-9 combines with J gene TRBJ2-7; TRBD2 aligns across 9 bases. In germline, CDR1 is SEHNR, CDR2 FQNEAQ (reference sequence). The CDR3 totals 15 residues. Trimming cost V 3 bases and J 7 bases; bases outside gene matches: 10. The CDR3 is CASSFTSGGPEEQYF. The DNA of the CDR3 is TGTGCCAGCAGCTTTACCAGCGGGGGGCCGGAAGAGCAGTACTTC. Together with reference TRBV7-9 and TRBJ2-7, the CDR3 gives the full variable domain: DTGVSQNPRHKITKRGQNVTFRCDPISEHNRLYWYRQTLGQGPEFLTYFQNEAQLEKSRLLSDRFSAERPKGSFSTLEIQRTEQGDSAMYLCASSFTSGGPEEQYFGPGTRLTVT.

There are a few counts of this clonotype. This chain uses TRBV3-1 with TRBJ2-5; 10 positions match TRBD1. There are 16 residues in the CDR3. Germline loops: CDR1 LGHDT, CDR2 YNNKEL (reference sequence). V was pared by 1 base and J by 2 bases, with 4 bases of the junction left unmatched. CDR3 sequence (DNA): TGTGCCAGCAGCCAAGCGGGACAGGGGCTACAAGAGACCCAGTACTTC. This gives the protein CASSQAGQGLQETQYF.